One and the same sample provided the 30 T cell receptor beta chains below, sequenced in a study of cytomegalovirus exposure and HLA in healthy donors. The PCR contained 60 Vbeta and 13 Jbeta primers. The protocol was immunoSEQ multiplex PCR, while the TCRdb copy is restricted to in-frame clones and leaves out a portion. The profile shows some 150,000 clones, approximately 80% of them singletons. Sequencing input: PBMCs. The receptors stem from a woman between 25 and 40 years old in good health and CMV-seropositive.

The rearrangement uses TRBV2 and TRBJ1-5; perhaps TRBD1 as D (5 bases). CDR3 length: 13 amino acids. CDR1 SNHLY and CDR2 FYNNEI come from the germline V gene. Trimming removed 7 bases from V and 3 bases from J, with 10 bases in between. CDR3 nucleotides: TGTGCCAGCAAGGACACTTACAATCAGCCCCAGCATTTT. It codes for CASKDTYNQPQHF.

V usage is TRBV7-8 and J usage is TRBJ1-1; weak D call: TRBD1 (6 bases). This CDR3 has 16 residues. The ends were cut back, 1 base at V and 1 base at J, with 13 bases in the middle. Germline V gives CDR1 SGHVS, CDR2 FQNEAQ. CDR3 residues: CASSLVSGTSNTEAFF. The DNA of the CDR3 is TGTGCCAGCAGCTTAGTTTCCGGGACATCGAACACTGAAGCTTTCTTT.

The rearrangement joins TRBV9 to TRBJ2-5; 9 positions match TRBD1. This CDR3 is built from 15 residues. V shed 2 bases, J shed 5 bases, and the junction held 7 bases outside the gene matches. Germline CDR1 and CDR2: SGDLS and YYNGEE. DNA of the CDR3: TGTGCCAGCAGCGTCGGGACAGGGACTCTGGAGACCCAGTACTTC. Protein product: CASSVGTGTLETQYF.

This sequence joins TRBV7-7 and TRBJ2-5, with 7 positions matching TRBD1. Trimming at V came to 5 bases and at J to 0 bases, leaving 3 bases not matched to a gene. The CDR3 contains 14 residues. Germline V lookup: CDR1 SSHAT, CDR2 FNYEAQ (reference sequence). CDR3 in amino acids: CASSIGQDQETQYF. In nucleotides, the CDR3 is TGTGCCAGCAGCATCGGACAGGACCAAGAGACCCAGTACTTC.

In this sample, this clone turned up a few times. This chain links TRBV5-4 with TRBJ2-5; D is unclear. CDR3 length equals 13 residues. Looked up from germline, CDR1 is SGHNT and CDR2 is YYREEE (reference sequence). The germline V and J ends were trimmed by 4 bases and 2 bases, with 9 bases remaining between them. DNA of the CDR3: TGTGCCAGCAGCCTCGAGTATCAAGAGACCCAGTACTTC. This sequence encodes CASSLEYQETQYF. The full variable domain, its missing parts supplied by reference TRBV5-4 and TRBJ2-5, is ETGVTQSPTHLIKTRGQQVTLRCSSQSGHNTVSWYQQALGQGPQFIFQYYREEENGRGNFPPRFSGLQFPNYSSELNVNALELDDSALYLCASSLEYQETQYFGPGTRLLVL.

The chain combines TRBV18 with TRBJ2-1, with D possibly matching TRBD1 (5 bases). Deletions cut 2 bases from V and 0 bases from J, with 8 bases between. There are 15 residues in the CDR3. Germline V gives CDR1 KGHSH, CDR2 LQKENI. The CDR3 sequence is CASSPSQGSYNEQFF. The DNA for the CDR3 is TGTGCCAGCTCACCATCCCAGGGCTCCTACAATGAGCAGTTCTTC.

This clone was detected a few times. V gene TRBV5-6 combines with J gene TRBJ2-1; 8 positions match TRBD2. The CDR3 length is 16 residues. V was clipped by 4 bases and J by 5 bases; unmatched bases: 11. Germline-derived CDR1 and CDR2 are SGHDT and YYEEEE. The CDR3 loop is CASSLMSGGSHNEQFF. The CDR3 region has the DNA TGTGCCAGCAGCCTTATGAGCGGGGGCAGCCACAATGAGCAGTTCTTC.

A note on this clone: Additional DNA sequences in this sample encode the identical CDR3. The chain has TRBV30 and TRBJ2-5; no reliable D call. This CDR3 is 11 amino acids long. The ends were cut back, 0 bases at V and 5 bases at J, with 4 bases in the middle. Per the germline V gene, CDR1 is GTSNPN and CDR2 is SVGIG (reference sequence). The CDR3 loop reads CAWSVSETQYF. CDR3 in DNA: TGTGCCTGGAGTGTAAGCGAGACCCAGTACTTC. The entire variable domain, with the rest obtained from reference TRBV30 and TRBJ2-5, is as follows: SQTIHQWPATLVQPVGSPLSLECTVEGTSNPNLYWYRQAAGRGLQLLFYSVGIGQISSEVPQNLSASRPQDRQFILSSKKLLLSDSGFYLCAWSVSETQYFGPGTRLLVL.

This clone has a handful of counts. The chain uses TRBV6-6 and TRBJ2-3; perhaps TRBD2 as D (7 bases). This CDR3 region has 15 residues. Germline values: CDR1 MNHNY, CDR2 SVGAGI (reference sequence). V was clipped by 7 bases and J by 2 bases, with 16 bases between them. In DNA form, the CDR3 reads TGTGCCAGCATAAACGGGGAGGGGGACACAGATACGCAGTATTTT. This encodes CASINGEGDTDTQYF.

The V call is TRBV6-5, the J call TRBJ2-4; TRBD1 matches at 7 bases. The CDR3 totals 12 residues. Unmatched junction bases numbered 8, after V lost 10 bases and J lost 8 bases. CDR1 is MNHEY and CDR2 is SVGAGI in the germline V gene. CDR3 sequence (DNA): TGTGCCACGAGGACAGGTGAAGACATTCAGTACTTC. This translates into CATRTGEDIQYF.

This chain links TRBV7-2 with TRBJ1-4; possibly TRBD1 for D (5 bases). Germline CDR1 is SGHTA and CDR2 is FQGNSA. Trimming took off 5 bases at V and 4 bases at J, with 14 bases between the two ends. CDR3 length equals 15 residues. This chain's CDR3 is CASSGWTTGNEKLFF. The DNA of the CDR3 is TGTGCCAGCAGCGGCTGGACAACGGGTAATGAAAAACTGTTTTTT. The whole variable domain, remainder taken from reference TRBV7-2 and TRBJ1-4, is GAGVSQSPSNKVTEKGKDVELRCDPISGHTALYWYRQSLGQGLEFLIYFQGNSAPDKSGLPSDRFSAERTGGSVSTLTIQRTQQEDSAVYLCASSGWTTGNEKLFFGSGTQLSVL.

The rearrangement uses TRBV6-5 and TRBJ1-2, with 7 bases identical to TRBD1. Germline V gives CDR1 MNHEY, CDR2 SVGAGI. The CDR3 loop spans 15 amino acids. Losses at the gene ends were 0 bases for V and 3 bases for J; bases not matched to a gene: 4. The CDR3 is CASSYSLRGDYGYTF. CDR3 DNA sequence: TGTGCCAGCAGTTACTCTCTCAGGGGGGACTATGGCTACACCTTC.

Remarks on this clone: One end of the junction varies from germline; a read error may be responsible. The chain joins TRBV30 to TRBJ1-2, with 7 bases aligning to TRBD1. The CDR3 covers 13 residues. Germline CDR1 is GTSNPN and CDR2 is SVGIG (reference sequence). CDR3 nucleotide sequence: TGTGCCTGGAGAGACAGGGTCGCAGATGGCTACGCCTTC. It encodes CAWRDRVADGYAF.

The CDR3 region is CASSDGRGAFGNTIYF. CDR3 coding DNA: TGTGCCAGCTCAGACGGGAGGGGAGCTTTTGGAAACACCATATATTTT. The chain carries TRBV18 and TRBJ1-3, with a weak D call TRBD1 (5 bases). V shed 5 bases and J shed 3 bases, with 17 bases lying between them. CDR1 KGHSH and CDR2 LQKENI come from the germline V gene. The CDR3 sequence is 16 residues long. The entire variable domain, with the rest obtained from reference TRBV18 and TRBJ1-3, is as follows: NAGVMQNPRHLVRRRGQEARLRCSPMKGHSHVYWYRQLPEEGLKFMVYLQKENIIDESGMPKERFSAEFPKEGPSILRIQQVVRGDSAAYFCASSDGRGAFGNTIYFGEGSWLTVV.

This clone has only one observation. This chain links TRBV4-2 with TRBJ1-1, with D unclear. The CDR3 spans 17 residues. Germline loops: CDR1 LGHNA, CDR2 YNFKEQ. The germline V and J ends were trimmed by 4 bases and 0 bases, with 18 bases remaining between them. The chain's CDR3 is CASSRSLLGEMNTEAFF. The CDR3 DNA reads as TGTGCCAGCAGCCGCTCCCTACTCGGGGAGATGAACACTGAAGCTTTCTTT.

This CDR3 is CASSTVLAGAEQFF. CDR3 DNA: TGCGCCAGCAGTACGGTACTAGCGGGGGCCGAGCAGTTCTTC. The chain carries TRBV5-1 and TRBJ2-1, with 11 bases fitting TRBD2. CDR1 SGHRS and CDR2 YFSETQ come from the germline V gene. V lost 5 bases, J lost 10 bases, and 8 bases stayed unmatched. CDR3 length: 14 residues.

In this sample, this clone turned up once. This rearrangement joins TRBV14 to TRBJ1-3; D ambiguous. CDR1 SGHDN and CDR2 FVKESK come from the germline V gene. The CDR3 runs to 15 residues. Trimming left V 0 bases short and J 4 bases short, with 10 bases between. The CDR3 sequence: CASSQDPGTGNTIYF. The CDR3 region has the DNA TGTGCCAGCAGCCAAGATCCAGGAACCGGAAACACCATATATTTT.

This clone was recorded once. The chain couples TRBV27 to TRBJ2-6, with D possibly TRBD1 on 5 matching bases. Trimming pared 5 bases from V and 2 bases from J, leaving 16 bases between. Germline V gives CDR1 MNHEY, CDR2 SMNVEV (reference sequence). The CDR3 spans 17 residues. CDR3 coding DNA: TGTGCCAGCAGTCGTATCAGGGCATCAACTGGGGCCAACGTCCTGACTTTC. The encoded protein is CASSRIRASTGANVLTF.

This chain links TRBV9 with TRBJ2-1, with 8 bases matching TRBD1. CDR3 size: 17 residues. From germline, CDR1 is SGDLS and CDR2 YYNGEE. Trimming removed 4 bases from V and 6 bases from J; junction bases left unmatched: 15. DNA for the CDR3: TGTGCCAGCAGCCCCACCCCAGGGGGCCCCACAACCAATGAGCAGTTCTTC. Protein product: CASSPTPGGPTTNEQFF.

This clone was detected many times. The J gene is TRBJ1-5, the V gene TRBV2; D unclear. Trimming stripped 5 bases from V and 4 bases from J, with 9 bases between. The CDR3 spans 13 residues. The germline V gene encodes CDR1 SNHLY and CDR2 FYNNEI. This chain's CDR3 is CASSKWANQPQHF. CDR3 sequence (DNA): TGTGCCAGCAGTAAATGGGCTAATCAGCCCCAGCATTTT. Full variable domain (missing parts from reference TRBV2 and TRBJ1-5): EPEVTQTPSHQVTQMGQEVILRCVPISNHLYFYWYRQILGQKVEFLVSFYNNEISEKSEIFDDQFSVERPDGSNFTLKIRSTKLEDSAMYFCASSKWANQPQHFGDGTRLSIL.

J is TRBJ1-6 and V is TRBV5-1; D is uncertain. The CDR3 length is 12 residues. The germline V and J ends were trimmed by 4 bases and 6 bases, with 5 bases remaining between them. Germline CDR1 is SGHRS and CDR2 is YFSETQ. The CDR3 is CASSLPNSPLHF. The CDR3 nucleotides are TGCGCCAGCAGCCTCCCTAATTCACCCCTCCACTTT.

This CDR3 reads CASSVAGAPLQEQYF. The CDR3 DNA reads TGTGCCAGCAGCGTAGCTGGGGCACCCCTCCAGGAGCAGTACTTC. The chain combines TRBV9 with TRBJ2-7; possibly TRBD1 for D (5 bases). V lost 0 bases and J lost 7, with 17 bases in between. From germline, CDR1 is SGDLS and CDR2 YYNGEE. This CDR3 region has 15 residues.

This clone occurred a few times. The rearrangement joins TRBV10-3 to TRBJ1-2; D unclear. V lost 4 bases to trimming and J lost 7 bases, with 10 bases between them. CDR1 is ENHRY, CDR2 SYGVKD, per germline. The CDR3 runs 12 residues. CDR3 DNA sequence: TGTGCCATCAGTGGGGGAGAAAGTGGCTACACCTTC. It yields the protein CAISGGESGYTF.

The rearrangement joins TRBV2 to TRBJ1-5; TRBD1 matches 7 bases. Germline V gene data show CDR1 as SNHLY and CDR2 as FYNNEI. J lost 4 bases, V lost 6 bases, and 12 bases had no gene match. This CDR3 is built from 16 residues. In DNA form, the CDR3 reads TGTGCCAGCAGAACCGATCCTGGACAGGAAAATCAGCCCCAGCATTTT. Translating gives CASRTDPGQENQPQHF.

V and J are TRBV29-1 and TRBJ2-2; D may be TRBD1 (6 bases). The CDR3 spans 14 residues. CDR1 and CDR2 (germline): SQVTM, ANQGSEA. V shed 5 bases and J shed 0 bases, with 10 bases lying between them. The CDR3 nucleotides read TGCAGCGTTCCGGGACAAGCGAACACCGGGGAGCTGTTTTTT. Its translation is CSVPGQANTGELFF.

The rearrangement joins TRBV7-8 to TRBJ1-1, with TRBD1 matching over 8 bases. The J segment lost 4 bases and the V segment lost 7 bases, leaving 8 bases of the junction unmatched. The CDR3 covers 14 residues. In germline, CDR1 is SGHVS, CDR2 FQNEAQ. This CDR3 reads CASTLQGASTEAFF. CDR3 nucleotides: TGTGCCAGCACCCTTCAGGGGGCGAGCACTGAAGCTTTCTTT.

This clone was counted once. The chain carries TRBV5-4 and TRBJ2-2, with D perhaps matching TRBD1 (5 bases). Germline CDR1 SGHNT, CDR2 YYREEE (reference sequence). V gave up 4 bases and J gave up 2 bases, with 12 bases separating them. This CDR3 comprises 15 residues. The DNA for the CDR3 is TGTGCCAGCAGCCCTCAGGGCTTCAACACCGGGGAGCTGTTTTTT. Its protein product is CASSPQGFNTGELFF.

This clone has only one observation. This chain joins TRBV4-1 and TRBJ1-4, with 7 bases matching TRBD1. The CDR3 loop spans 17 amino acids. V shed 4 bases, J shed 0 bases, and the junction held 8 bases outside the gene matches. Looked up from germline, CDR1 is MGHRA and CDR2 is YSYEKL. The CDR3 bases are TGCGCCAGCAGCCTGTTGACAGGGAGAGCAACTAATGAAAAACTGTTTTTT. Translation: CASSLLTGRATNEKLFF.

This sequence joins TRBV4-3 and TRBJ2-1; TRBD1 is a possible D gene (6 bases). Per germline, CDR1 LGHNA and CDR2 YSLEER. The CDR3 is 15 residues long. Trimming cost V 0 bases and J 10 bases, with 16 bases left between them. CDR3 residues: CASSQDGFTGYEQFF. The CDR3 DNA is TGCGCCAGCAGCCAAGATGGGTTCACAGGGTACGAGCAGTTCTTC.

Worth noting for this clone: Within the sample, other DNA sequences also encode this same CDR3. The chain recombines TRBV7-9 with TRBJ2-5; D might be TRBD2 (6 bases). The germline gives CDR1 SEHNR, CDR2 FQNEAQ (reference sequence). Trimming left V 1 base short and J 5 bases short, with 11 bases between. The CDR3 contains 14 residues. The CDR3 coding sequence is TGTGCCAGCAGCTTAGAATCCGCGGGGGAGACCCAGTACTTC. It encodes CASSLESAGETQYF. Filled out from reference TRBV7-9 and TRBJ2-5, the complete variable domain reads DTGVSQNPRHKITKRGQNVTFRCDPISEHNRLYWYRQTLGQGPEFLTYFQNEAQLEKSRLLSDRFSAERPKGSFSTLEIQRTEQGDSAMYLCASSLESAGETQYFGPGTRLLVL.